These 5 T cell receptor beta chains came from one sample sequenced in a study of T cells in Graves' hyperthyroidism and ophthalmopathy. RNA transcripts were the template for amplifying TCR beta CDR3 regions. During a first-round RT-PCR of the TCR CDR3, the HTBI primer set was used. TCRdb called the multiplex PCR reads again in MiXCR, with one record for every CDR3 protein. The repertoire holds about 600,000 distinct CDR3 sequences, with approximately 15% as singletons. Sequencing input: blood. The receptors were sampled from a woman under 30 with Graves' ophthalmopathy.

This clonotype was observed at least ten times. The CDR3 DNA reads TGTGCCAGCACCCCAGAAGGGACCTCCGAAAAGCAGTACTTC. Amino acid sequence: CASTPEGTSEKQYF. V gene TRBV28 combines with J gene TRBJ2-7; perhaps D is TRBD1 or TRBD2 (5 bases each). Per germline, CDR1 MDHEN and CDR2 SYDVKM. The CDR3 consists of 14 residues. Trimming took 7 bases from V and 8 from J, leaving 21 bases between them.

Many counts were recorded for this clonotype. This sequence joins TRBV3-1 and TRBJ2-7; D possibly corresponds to TRBD2 (7 bases). Germline V lookup: CDR1 LGHDT, CDR2 YNNKEL (reference sequence). Trimming left V 2 bases short and J 5 bases short, with 16 bases between. CDR3 length: 15 residues. The DNA for the CDR3 is TGTGCCAGCAGCCAAAATTCGGGGGGCAGAGACGAGCAGTACTTC. Encoded protein: CASSQNSGGRDEQYF.

The chain uses TRBV12-3 or TRBV12-4 and TRBJ2-1, with D perhaps matching TRBD1 (6 bases). The V end was cut by 6 bases, the J end by 7 bases, with 22 bases between. The CDR3 runs to 16 residues. The CDR3 coding sequence is TGTGCCAGCAGCGTAGCTCCCGTAGGGCAGGGGAATGAGCAGTTCTTC. Translating it yields CASSVAPVGQGNEQFF.

In its sample, this clonotype was seen a few times. The CDR3 reads CASSWMGGTSALDEQFF. DNA for the CDR3: TGTGCCAGCAGCTGGATGGGCGGGACTAGCGCACTGGATGAGCAGTTCTTC. The V and J genes are TRBV3-1 and TRBJ2-1; 10 bases map to TRBD2. There are 17 residues in the CDR3. V gave up 5 bases and J gave up 8 bases; unmatched junction bases: 15. In germline, CDR1 is LGHDT, CDR2 YNNKEL (reference sequence).

In its sample, this clonotype was seen many times. V is TRBV7-9 and J is TRBJ2-5, with 7 bases identical to TRBD2. V shed 1 base, J shed 5 bases, and the junction held 4 bases outside the gene matches. Germline V CDR1 and CDR2: SEHNR, FQNEAQ (reference sequence). CDR3 length equals 14 residues. CDR3 DNA sequence: TGTGCCAGCAGCTTAGTTGCGGGAGTGGAGACCCAGTACTTC. As protein: CASSLVAGVETQYF.